This is a list of T cell receptor beta chains from one sample in a study of CD8 T cells in Susac syndrome. TCRdb reanalysed the immunoSEQ multiplex PCR reads using MiXCR and keeps one entry per CDR3 protein. The repertoire holds nearly 70,000 distinct CDR3 sequences, with approximately 95% as singletons. Material for sequencing was CD8+ T cells from PBMCs. The receptors derive from a human donor in good health. Each CDR3 is given with its conserved first and last residue. The D gene is left open where the match is weak. The listing skips clone size in some rows; elsewhere it reads once, few, many or a size class.

j_gene,abundance,d_gene,v_gene,CDR3aa,CDR3nt
TRBJ2-5,.,.,TRBV12-3/TRBV12-4,CASSLQRKLWTQYF,TGTGCCAGCAGTTTGCAGCGGAAGCTATGGACCCAGTACTTC
TRBJ2-5,.,.,TRBV4-1,CASSQTAGSSWETQYF,TGCGCCAGCAGCCAAACCGCAGGATCCTCCTGGGAGACCCAGTACTTC
TRBJ2-5,.,.,TRBV7-9,CASSSGAETQYF,TGTGCCAGCAGCTCCGGTGCGGAGACCCAGTACTTC
TRBJ2-7,.,.,TRBV27,CASSLSEGSVYEQYF,TGTGCCAGCAGTTTATCAGAGGGGTCAGTCTACGAGCAGTACTTC
TRBJ2-3,.,.,TRBV7-8,CASSAGPGPDTQYF,TGTGCCAGCAGCGCCGGCCCCGGCCCAGATACGCAGTATTTT
TRBJ1-1,.,.,TRBV5-4,CASSMTGNTEAFF,TGTGCCAGCAGCATGACAGGGAACACTGAAGCTTTCTTT
TRBJ1-1,.,.,TRBV20-1,CSAGTYSYTEAFF,TGCAGTGCTGGAACTTACAGTTACACTGAAGCTTTCTTT
TRBJ2-5,.,.,TRBV25-1,CASSEPGWSWETQYF,TGTGCCAGCAGTGAGCCGGGATGGAGTTGGGAGACCCAGTACTTC
TRBJ2-5,.,.,TRBV7-9,CASSLNNQETQYF,TGTGCCAGCAGCTTAAACAATCAAGAGACCCAGTACTTC
TRBJ2-4,.,.,TRBV27,CASSSGQRQYF,TGTGCCAGCAGTTCTGGCCAACGACAGTACTTC
TRBJ2-5,.,.,TRBV15,CATSRDLGGQETQYF,TGTGCCACCAGCAGAGATTTGGGGGGCCAAGAGACCCAGTACTTC
TRBJ1-1,.,.,TRBV6-5,CASSYSVGGTNTEAFF,TGTGCCAGCAGTTACTCCGTTGGGGGAACGAACACTGAAGCTTTCTTT
TRBJ2-5,.,.,TRBV18,CASSPPAGETQYF,TGTGCCAGCTCACCACCTGCGGGGGAGACCCAGTACTTC
TRBJ2-3,.,.,TRBV7-9,CASSSGASDIDTQYF,TGTGCCAGCAGTTCCGGGGCCTCCGATATAGATACGCAGTATTTT
TRBJ2-2,.,.,TRBV12-3/TRBV12-4,CASSPSRNGELFF,TGTGCCAGCAGCCCCTCAAGGAACGGGGAGCTGTTTTTT
TRBJ2-3,once,.,TRBV3-1,CASRFGVADDDTQYF,TGTGCCAGCAGATTTGGGGTAGCGGACGACGATACGCAGTATTTT
TRBJ2-1,.,.,TRBV10-3,CAISWEGRSNEQFF,TGTGCCATCAGCTGGGAAGGACGGAGCAATGAGCAGTTCTTC
TRBJ2-2,.,.,TRBV2,CASSEGSFNTGELFF,TGTGCCAGCAGTGAGGGGAGTTTCAACACCGGGGAGCTGTTTTTT
TRBJ1-2,.,TRBD1,TRBV7-9,CASSLLQGAGYTF,TGTGCCAGCAGCTTATTACAGGGGGCGGGCTACACCTTC
TRBJ2-7,.,.,TRBV9,CASSLEGGSSYEQYF,TGTGCCAGCAGCTTAGAGGGCGGTAGCTCCTACGAGCAGTACTTC
TRBJ1-1,.,.,TRBV27,CASSQGRPNTEAFF,TGTGCCAGCAGTCAGGGACGGCCGAACACTGAAGCTTTCTTT
TRBJ1-1,.,.,TRBV6-5,CASSYSRGRGEAFF,TGTGCCAGCAGTTACTCCAGGGGACGGGGTGAAGCTTTCTTT
TRBJ2-7,.,TRBD1,TRBV30,CAWSGGQGAYEQYF,TGTGCCTGGAGTGGGGGACAGGGGGCTTACGAGCAGTACTTC
TRBJ1-6,.,.,TRBV20-1,CSARELTFGTALHF,TGCAGTGCTAGAGAGCTTACCTTTGGGACCGCCCTCCACTTT
TRBJ2-6,.,.,TRBV4-1,CASSQDPSGANVLTF,TGCGCCAGCAGCCAAGACCCCTCTGGGGCCAACGTCCTGACTTTC
TRBJ2-7,.,.,TRBV5-4,CASSQRGTSYEQYF,TGTGCCAGCAGCCAGAGAGGGACATCCTACGAGCAGTACTTC
TRBJ2-3,.,TRBD1,TRBV4-2,CASSQEDRETDTQYF,TGTGCCAGCAGCCAAGAGGACAGGGAAACAGATACGCAGTATTTT
TRBJ1-6,once,TRBD1,TRBV13,CASSEQGRSYNSPLHF,TGTGCCAGCAGCGAACAGGGGAGGTCCTATAATTCACCCCTCCACTTT
TRBJ1-1,once,.,TRBV19,CASNPRGTEAFF,TGTGCCAGTAATCCTCGGGGTACTGAAGCTTTCTTT
TRBJ2-1,.,TRBD1,TRBV27,CASSLVGTGVNEQFF,TGTGCCAGCTCACTTGTCGGGACAGGGGTCAATGAGCAGTTCTTC
TRBJ2-7,.,.,TRBV7-9,CASTSSGEQYF,TGTGCCAGCACTTCAAGCGGGGAGCAGTACTTC
TRBJ2-7,.,.,TRBV4-1,CASSHVSSYEQYF,TGCGCCAGCAGCCATGTATCCTCCTACGAGCAGTACTTC
TRBJ1-2,.,TRBD1,TRBV6-5,CASSYTGTGIGYTF,TGTGCCAGCAGTTACACCGGGACAGGGATAGGCTACACCTTC
TRBJ1-5,.,.,TRBV2,CASTGVDQPQHF,TGTGCCAGCACAGGGGTCGATCAGCCCCAGCATTTT
TRBJ1-6,.,TRBD1,TRBV3-1,CASSQPGTGLNSPLHF,TGTGCCAGCAGCCAGCCTGGGACAGGGCTTAATTCACCCCTCCACTTT
TRBJ2-1,once,.,TRBV7-2,CASSPNEQFF,TGTGCCAGCAGTCCAAATGAGCAGTTCTTC
TRBJ1-2,.,.,TRBV6-5,CASSSSQDYYGYTF,TGTGCCAGCAGTTCCTCACAGGACTACTATGGCTACACCTTC
TRBJ1-4,.,.,TRBV4-2,CASSHAADALFF,TGTGCCAGCAGCCATGCCGCCGATGCACTGTTTTTT
TRBJ2-1,.,TRBD1,TRBV9,CASSALTGTAYNEQFF,TGTGCCAGCAGTGCCCTGACAGGGACGGCCTACAATGAGCAGTTCTTC
TRBJ2-7,once,.,TRBV4-1,CASSQENSVYEQYF,TGCGCCAGCAGCCAAGAAAACAGCGTCTACGAGCAGTACTTC
TRBJ2-2,.,.,TRBV7-8,CASSLRTLSHGELFF,TGTGCCAGCAGCTTACGGACACTCTCCCACGGGGAGCTGTTTTTT
TRBJ1-2,.,.,TRBV25-1,CASSPLRGFNYGYTF,TGTGCCAGCAGTCCCCTAAGGGGGTTTAACTATGGCTACACCTTC
TRBJ1-4,.,.,TRBV23-1,CASSRSGERSNPTNEKLFF,TGCGCCAGCAGTCGGTCCGGCGAGCGATCAAACCCAACTAATGAAAAACTGTTTTTT
TRBJ1-5,.,TRBD1,TRBV12-3/TRBV12-4,CASSALGIGQGQQPQHF,TGTGCCAGCAGTGCGCTCGGTATAGGACAGGGCCAACAGCCCCAGCATTTT
TRBJ2-3,.,.,TRBV6-5,CASSSDGLGTQYF,TGTGCCAGCAGCTCCGACGGTTTAGGTACGCAGTATTTT
TRBJ2-7,.,TRBD2,TRBV5-1,CASSPGLGGVYEQYF,TGCGCCAGCAGCCCGGGACTAGGTGGTGTCTACGAGCAGTACTTC
TRBJ2-2,.,.,TRBV2,CASGSGNGELFF,TGTGCCAGCGGATCAGGGAACGGGGAGCTGTTTTTT
TRBJ1-1,.,.,TRBV7-9,CASSGLNTEAFF,TGTGCCAGCAGCGGCCTAAACACTGAAGCTTTCTTT
TRBJ2-5,.,TRBD1,TRBV7-9,CASSFIGQGKETQYF,TGTGCCAGCAGCTTCATCGGACAGGGGAAAGAGACCCAGTACTTC
TRBJ2-7,.,.,TRBV13,CASSLGLGETEQYF,TGTGCCAGCAGCTTAGGCCTCGGGGAGACCGAGCAGTACTTC
TRBJ2-2,.,.,TRBV7-3,CASSLSTGTTNTGELFF,TGTGCCAGCAGCTTAAGTACCGGGACAACGAACACCGGGGAGCTGTTTTTT
TRBJ1-2,.,TRBD1,TRBV5-1,CASSLGDRGFNYGYTF,TGCGCCAGCAGCTTGGGGGACAGGGGATTTAACTATGGCTACACCTTC
TRBJ1-5,.,.,TRBV13,CASSLGRPTNQPQHF,TGTGCCAGCAGCTTAGGCCGACCTACCAATCAGCCCCAGCATTTT
TRBJ1-2,.,TRBD1,TRBV29-1,CSVEDRDRGGGYTF,TGCAGCGTTGAAGATCGGGACAGGGGTGGTGGCTACACCTTC